The 11 T cell receptor beta chains in this list originate from one sample, sequenced in a study of tumor-infiltrating lymphocytes in localized non-small cell lung cancer. Method: immunoSEQ multiplex PCR; TCRdb's copy keeps in-frame clones and lacks some. The sample includes 20,000 to 30,000 clones, 69% of them seen just once. The sample was lung tumor tissue. Source of these receptors: a human donor with non-small cell lung cancer.

The chain links TRBV2 to TRBJ2-7, with 8 positions matching TRBD1. This CDR3 contains 13 residues. With 6 bases clipped from V and 4 bases from J, the junction kept 5 bases outside the gene matches. The V gene's germline CDR1 is SNHLY and CDR2 FYNNEI. In nucleotides, the CDR3 is TGTGCCAGCAGAGGGACAGGCGGATACGAGCAGTACTTC. Translation gives CASRGTGGYEQYF.

This clone came up a few times. This chain uses TRBV28 with TRBJ1-5; D is unclear. This CDR3 comprises 14 residues. Trimming took off 6 bases at V and 5 bases at J, with 14 bases between the two ends. Germline assignment: CDR1 MDHEN and CDR2 SYDVKM. In DNA, the CDR3 is TGTGCCAGCAGCCTAATAGCGGAGGATCAGCCCCAGCATTTT. As protein: CASSLIAEDQPQHF. Full variable domain (remainder filled in from reference TRBV28 and TRBJ1-5): DVKVTQSSRYLVKRTGEKVFLECVQDMDHENMFWYRQDPGLGLRLIYFSYDVKMKEKGDIPEGYSVSREKKERFSLILESASTNQTSMYLCASSLIAEDQPQHFGDGTRLSIL.

The rearrangement uses TRBV29-1 and TRBJ1-2; D is unresolved. The V and J ends lost 7 bases and 5 bases respectively, with 11 bases between them. Looked up from germline, CDR1 is SQVTM and CDR2 is ANQGSEA. The CDR3 has 11 residues. The DNA for the CDR3 is TGCAGCGCCGGGATGGGGTATGGCTACACCTTC. It codes for CSAGMGYGYTF.

The rearrangement uses TRBV2 and TRBJ2-2, with 8 bases fitting TRBD1. CDR1 is SNHLY, CDR2 FYNNEI, per germline. The V and J ends lost 5 bases and 1 base, in that order; junction bases with no gene match: 6. This CDR3 contains 16 residues. This chain's CDR3 is CASSPRQGKNTGELFF. As DNA, the CDR3 is TGTGCCAGCAGTCCAAGACAGGGGAAGAACACCGGGGAGCTGTTTTTT.

The CDR3 here is CASSGLAVANEQFF. CDR3 nucleotides: TGTGCCAGCTCAGGACTAGCGGTAGCCAATGAGCAGTTCTTC. The chain is built from TRBV18 and TRBJ2-1; 10 positions match TRBD2. The germline gives CDR1 KGHSH, CDR2 LQKENI. Germline trimming cut 5 bases from V and 6 bases from J; bases unmatched to any gene: 4. The CDR3 runs 14 residues.

This chain links TRBV4-1 with TRBJ2-1; 9 nucleotides line up with TRBD2. The CDR3 extends over 17 amino acids. Germline V CDR1 and CDR2: MGHRA, YSYEKL. V dropped 0 bases and J dropped 2; count of bases not matched to a gene: 5. The CDR3 loop reads CASSQDWASGTYNEQFF. As DNA, the CDR3 is TGCGCCAGCAGCCAAGATTGGGCTAGCGGGACCTACAATGAGCAGTTCTTC.

CDR3 sequence: CSVEGLDNPGEQYF. In nucleotides, the CDR3 is TGCAGCGTTGAAGGCCTAGACAACCCGGGCGAGCAGTACTTC. This rearrangement joins TRBV29-1 to TRBJ2-7; no reliable D call. The CDR3 length is 14 residues. The germline V gene has CDR1 SQVTM and CDR2 ANQGSEA. V was shortened by 1 base and J by 6 bases, with 16 bases between the two germline ends.

This chain uses TRBV9 with TRBJ2-1; D not resolved. V was shortened by 0 bases and J by 3 bases, with 10 bases between the two germline ends. CDR3 length: 15 residues. In germline, CDR1 is SGDLS, CDR2 YYNGEE. Written as DNA, the CDR3 is TGTGCCAGCAGCGTAGTGGTAGCTAGCTACAATGAGCAGTTCTTC. Protein: CASSVVVASYNEQFF.

V usage is TRBV10-3 and J usage is TRBJ2-7, with TRBD1 matching 10 bases. V shed 10 bases, J shed 4 bases, and the junction held 10 bases outside the gene matches. Germline lookup yields CDR1 ENHRY and CDR2 SYGVKD. The CDR3 runs to 14 residues. This CDR3 reads CATFTGTGVYEQYF. CDR3 DNA sequence: TGTGCCACTTTTACCGGGACAGGGGTTTACGAGCAGTACTTC.

This chain uses TRBV7-2 with TRBJ2-4; D possibly uses TRBD1 or TRBD2 (6 bases each). From germline, CDR1 is SGHTA and CDR2 FQGNSA. V lost 5 bases to trimming and J lost 9 bases, with 20 bases between them. This CDR3 contains 15 residues. The CDR3 coding sequence is TGTGCCAGCAGCCGGGGGCTGCGGGAAGCGGGCATTCAGTACTTC. Translated, it gives CASSRGLREAGIQYF.

The chain uses TRBV5-1 and TRBJ2-7; perhaps TRBD2 as D (6 bases). V gave up 4 bases and J gave up 0 bases, with 17 bases separating them. From germline, CDR1 is SGHRS and CDR2 YFSETQ. There are 16 residues in the CDR3. The CDR3 is CASSRGSRVSSYEQYF. The CDR3 DNA is TGCGCCAGCAGCCGGGGGTCCAGGGTCAGCTCCTACGAGCAGTACTTC.